This T cell receptor (beta chain) was sequenced in a study of spatial heterogeneity in lung cancer. Time point given: sample taken at primary tumor resection. The sequenced material consisted of unsorted whole RNA from tumor, nontumor lung or frozen PBMC. The cohort: approximately 66 early-stage, untreated non-small cell lung cancer patients. Germline V gene sequence: CDR1 SGHTA, CDR2 FQGNSA. The CDR3 has 15 residues. The junction had 7 bases not matched to a gene; V was cut back by 2 bases and J by 5 bases. A distinct unique molecular identifier was carried by each TCR cDNA molecule. TCRdb fed the 5' RACE reads into MiXCR, producing one record per CDR3 protein. The data contain about 92,000 distinct CDR3 sequences, 9.5% to 15% of them singletons.

The sequencing here drew on PBMCs, taken at surgery. The V call is TRBV7-2, the J call TRBJ2-3; the match to TRBD2 covers 7 bases. The receptor was derived from a male donor with early-stage non-small cell lung cancer. CDR3 loop: CASSLSGRGGDTQYF. DNA for the CDR3: TGTGCCAGCAGCTTATCGGGGCGCGGGGGAGATACGCAGTATTTT.